This T cell receptor beta chain comes out of a study of CD8 T cells in ankylosing spondylitis (TCRdb year 2017). Context from the whole study: The study profiled T cell receptor beta repertoires in healthy donors and ankylosing spondylitis patients to find disease-linked TCR variants. In total, the full study cohort was made up of nearly 110 healthy donors and 25 ankylosing spondylitis patients. Peripheral blood was sampled, and synovial fluid was additionally collected from ankylosing spondylitis patients.

Overall study outcomes, separate from this receptor: Blood from ankylosing spondylitis patients appeared to be characterized by a TCR beta motif composed of roughly eight highly homologous amino acid variants. In peripheral blood, the disease-linked clones were found at relatively low frequencies and had a CD8+ phenotype. Some of the motif variants had been reported before in the synovial fluid and blood of reactive arthritis patients, a finding that suggests common disease-initiation mechanisms. According to the report, matched synovial fluid samples from ankylosing spondylitis patients were significantly enriched for the disease-linked clones.

Sequencing relied on an Illumina HiSeq 2500. TCR beta libraries were prepared by quantitative 5'-RACE with molecular barcodes. Per the source publication's procedure: A new computational method based on a probabilistic model of VDJ rearrangement was used to identify disease-linked TCR variants. The public reads were run again by TCRdb, first through fastp at Q25 and then through MiXCR, and only productive beta chains were kept. Every distinct CDR3 protein forms one entry, paired with its most common genes and DNA. The V and J calls come from TCRdb's annotation, not from the publication. This sample holds about 540,000 distinct CDR3 sequences; about 12% were observed only once. The ten top clones hold about 6.5% of the sample. The sample holds a few counts of this clonotype. Its antigen is unknown. It has no much larger one-base neighbor in the sample; base qualities were not kept. The sample consisted of blood, either unsorted or a sorted T cell fraction (not recorded which). The TCR was taken from a male donor with ankylosing spondylitis.

The nucleotide sequence is TGCGCCAGCAGCTTGGACGCGACTAGTAGTGAGCAGTTCTTC. It specifies CASSLDATSSEQFF. The chain uses TRBV5-1 and TRBJ2-1; TRBD2 is perhaps the D gene, given 6 matching bases. The V and J ends are trimmed by 0 bases and 9 bases, leaving 13 bases between them. The CDR3 sequence holds 14 residues, the cysteine and phenylalanine included. Only the CDR3 part of the read is kept: 42 bases, read in frame from the first base. The germline V gene encodes CDR1 SGHRS and CDR2 YFSETQ.